The rows below give T cell receptor beta chains drawn from one sample of a study of T cell responses to AZD1222 COVID-19 vaccine. Sequencing used immunoSEQ multiplex PCR; TCRdb keeps in-frame clones, though not all of them. The data show tens of thousands of clones, roughly 80% seen once. The sample consisted of peripheral blood, taken 28 days after the second AZD1222 dose. These receptors originate from an adult who received the AZD1222 COVID-19 vaccine. Both conserved end residues are part of each CDR3. A D gene is named only where the DNA matches it firmly. Not every row has a clone size; where given, it reads once, few, many or a size class.

v_gene: TRBV15; d_gene: TRBD2; j_gene: TRBJ2-3; abundance: -; CDR3nt: TGTGCCACCAGCTCCGCCCCGGGGGGATACACAGATACGCAGTATTTT; CDR3aa: CATSSAPGGYTDTQYF
v_gene: TRBV5-8; d_gene: TRBD1; j_gene: TRBJ1-6; abundance: -; CDR3nt: TGTGCCAGCAGCCCGGGACAGGCCTATAATTCACCCCTCCACTTT; CDR3aa: CASSPGQAYNSPLHF
v_gene: TRBV28; d_gene: TRBD1; j_gene: TRBJ1-3; abundance: -; CDR3nt: TGTGCCAGCAGTTTAGGGACAGGTCTCTCTGGGAACACCATATATTTT; CDR3aa: CASSLGTGLSGNTIYF
v_gene: TRBV7-2; d_gene: -; j_gene: TRBJ2-7; abundance: -; CDR3nt: TGTGCCAGCAGCTTAGGACTACGCTCCTACGAGCAGTACTTC; CDR3aa: CASSLGLRSYEQYF
v_gene: TRBV7-2; d_gene: TRBD2; j_gene: TRBJ2-1; abundance: -; CDR3nt: TGTGCCAGCAGTCGGAGTCAGCGGGGGGCCTACAATGAGCAGTTCTTC; CDR3aa: CASSRSQRGAYNEQFF
v_gene: TRBV7-8; d_gene: -; j_gene: TRBJ1-6; abundance: -; CDR3nt: TGTGCCAGCAGCTTAGCCGATAATTCACCCCTCCACTTT; CDR3aa: CASSLADNSPLHF
v_gene: TRBV3-1/TRBV3-2; d_gene: -; j_gene: TRBJ2-3; abundance: -; CDR3nt: TGTGCCAGCAGCCTCCGGACTAGCACAGATACGCAGTATTTT; CDR3aa: CASSLRTSTDTQYF
v_gene: TRBV19; d_gene: -; j_gene: TRBJ1-2; abundance: -; CDR3nt: TGTGCCAGTAGTATGGGCGACTATGGCTACACCTTC; CDR3aa: CASSMGDYGYTF
v_gene: TRBV5-1; d_gene: TRBD1; j_gene: TRBJ1-2; abundance: -; CDR3nt: TGCGCCAGCAGCACGGAGCCAAACAACAGGGGTTTGGATGGCTACACCTTC; CDR3aa: CASSTEPNNRGLDGYTF
v_gene: TRBV3-1/TRBV3-2; d_gene: TRBD1; j_gene: TRBJ1-2; abundance: -; CDR3nt: TGTGCCAGCAGCCATGCCGGGACAGGGGGGTATCGGCATGGTGGCTACACCTTC; CDR3aa: CASSHAGTGGYRHGGYTF
v_gene: TRBV27; d_gene: TRBD2; j_gene: TRBJ2-1; abundance: -; CDR3nt: TGTGCCAGCAGCCACCAGGGACTAGCTAACAATGAGCAGTTCTTC; CDR3aa: CASSHQGLANNEQFF
v_gene: TRBV27; d_gene: -; j_gene: TRBJ2-7; abundance: few; CDR3nt: TGTGCCACAGGGTTAGATAAGCAGTACTTC; CDR3aa: CATGLDKQYF
v_gene: TRBV28; d_gene: -; j_gene: TRBJ1-1; abundance: -; CDR3nt: TGTGCCAGCAGTTCCCGGTTTGGCGGCACTGAAGCTTTCTTT; CDR3aa: CASSSRFGGTEAFF
v_gene: TRBV5-8; d_gene: TRBD1; j_gene: TRBJ2-5; abundance: -; CDR3nt: TGTGCCAGCAGCTTTCTTCAGGGGGCAGAGACCCAGTACTTC; CDR3aa: CASSFLQGAETQYF
v_gene: TRBV27; d_gene: TRBD2; j_gene: TRBJ2-1; abundance: -; CDR3nt: TGTGCCAGCAGTTTTCGCGGGAGGGCCGGCTACAATGAGCAGTTCTTC; CDR3aa: CASSFRGRAGYNEQFF
v_gene: TRBV12-3/TRBV12-4; d_gene: -; j_gene: TRBJ1-2; abundance: -; CDR3nt: TGTGCCAGCAGTTTTCTACAGGGTGCTGGCTACACCTTC; CDR3aa: CASSFLQGAGYTF
v_gene: TRBV6-4; d_gene: -; j_gene: TRBJ1-2; abundance: -; CDR3nt: TGTGCCAGCAGTGACAGTTACGGGTATAATGGCTACACCTTC; CDR3aa: CASSDSYGYNGYTF
v_gene: TRBV18; d_gene: -; j_gene: TRBJ2-1; abundance: -; CDR3nt: TGTGCCAGCTCACCAGGGAATGAGCAGTTCTTC; CDR3aa: CASSPGNEQFF
v_gene: TRBV27; d_gene: -; j_gene: TRBJ1-5; abundance: few; CDR3nt: TGTGCCAGCAGTCCTGCGGGAAGAAGATGGGGAAGCAATCAGCCCCAGCATTTT; CDR3aa: CASSPAGRRWGSNQPQHF
v_gene: TRBV5-6; d_gene: TRBD1; j_gene: TRBJ2-5; abundance: -; CDR3nt: TGTGCCAGCAGCTGGTGGGACAGGGAGGTCCAAGAGACCCAGTACTTC; CDR3aa: CASSWWDREVQETQYF
v_gene: TRBV28; d_gene: -; j_gene: TRBJ1-2; abundance: -; CDR3nt: TGTGCCAGCAGCCTGATTTTTTTTCCTAACTATGGCTACACCTTC; CDR3aa: CASSLIFFPNYGYTF
v_gene: TRBV19; d_gene: -; j_gene: TRBJ2-2; abundance: -; CDR3nt: TGTGCCAGTAGGGGAGGAAGGGTCGGGACCGGGGAGCTGTTTTTT; CDR3aa: CASRGGRVGTGELFF